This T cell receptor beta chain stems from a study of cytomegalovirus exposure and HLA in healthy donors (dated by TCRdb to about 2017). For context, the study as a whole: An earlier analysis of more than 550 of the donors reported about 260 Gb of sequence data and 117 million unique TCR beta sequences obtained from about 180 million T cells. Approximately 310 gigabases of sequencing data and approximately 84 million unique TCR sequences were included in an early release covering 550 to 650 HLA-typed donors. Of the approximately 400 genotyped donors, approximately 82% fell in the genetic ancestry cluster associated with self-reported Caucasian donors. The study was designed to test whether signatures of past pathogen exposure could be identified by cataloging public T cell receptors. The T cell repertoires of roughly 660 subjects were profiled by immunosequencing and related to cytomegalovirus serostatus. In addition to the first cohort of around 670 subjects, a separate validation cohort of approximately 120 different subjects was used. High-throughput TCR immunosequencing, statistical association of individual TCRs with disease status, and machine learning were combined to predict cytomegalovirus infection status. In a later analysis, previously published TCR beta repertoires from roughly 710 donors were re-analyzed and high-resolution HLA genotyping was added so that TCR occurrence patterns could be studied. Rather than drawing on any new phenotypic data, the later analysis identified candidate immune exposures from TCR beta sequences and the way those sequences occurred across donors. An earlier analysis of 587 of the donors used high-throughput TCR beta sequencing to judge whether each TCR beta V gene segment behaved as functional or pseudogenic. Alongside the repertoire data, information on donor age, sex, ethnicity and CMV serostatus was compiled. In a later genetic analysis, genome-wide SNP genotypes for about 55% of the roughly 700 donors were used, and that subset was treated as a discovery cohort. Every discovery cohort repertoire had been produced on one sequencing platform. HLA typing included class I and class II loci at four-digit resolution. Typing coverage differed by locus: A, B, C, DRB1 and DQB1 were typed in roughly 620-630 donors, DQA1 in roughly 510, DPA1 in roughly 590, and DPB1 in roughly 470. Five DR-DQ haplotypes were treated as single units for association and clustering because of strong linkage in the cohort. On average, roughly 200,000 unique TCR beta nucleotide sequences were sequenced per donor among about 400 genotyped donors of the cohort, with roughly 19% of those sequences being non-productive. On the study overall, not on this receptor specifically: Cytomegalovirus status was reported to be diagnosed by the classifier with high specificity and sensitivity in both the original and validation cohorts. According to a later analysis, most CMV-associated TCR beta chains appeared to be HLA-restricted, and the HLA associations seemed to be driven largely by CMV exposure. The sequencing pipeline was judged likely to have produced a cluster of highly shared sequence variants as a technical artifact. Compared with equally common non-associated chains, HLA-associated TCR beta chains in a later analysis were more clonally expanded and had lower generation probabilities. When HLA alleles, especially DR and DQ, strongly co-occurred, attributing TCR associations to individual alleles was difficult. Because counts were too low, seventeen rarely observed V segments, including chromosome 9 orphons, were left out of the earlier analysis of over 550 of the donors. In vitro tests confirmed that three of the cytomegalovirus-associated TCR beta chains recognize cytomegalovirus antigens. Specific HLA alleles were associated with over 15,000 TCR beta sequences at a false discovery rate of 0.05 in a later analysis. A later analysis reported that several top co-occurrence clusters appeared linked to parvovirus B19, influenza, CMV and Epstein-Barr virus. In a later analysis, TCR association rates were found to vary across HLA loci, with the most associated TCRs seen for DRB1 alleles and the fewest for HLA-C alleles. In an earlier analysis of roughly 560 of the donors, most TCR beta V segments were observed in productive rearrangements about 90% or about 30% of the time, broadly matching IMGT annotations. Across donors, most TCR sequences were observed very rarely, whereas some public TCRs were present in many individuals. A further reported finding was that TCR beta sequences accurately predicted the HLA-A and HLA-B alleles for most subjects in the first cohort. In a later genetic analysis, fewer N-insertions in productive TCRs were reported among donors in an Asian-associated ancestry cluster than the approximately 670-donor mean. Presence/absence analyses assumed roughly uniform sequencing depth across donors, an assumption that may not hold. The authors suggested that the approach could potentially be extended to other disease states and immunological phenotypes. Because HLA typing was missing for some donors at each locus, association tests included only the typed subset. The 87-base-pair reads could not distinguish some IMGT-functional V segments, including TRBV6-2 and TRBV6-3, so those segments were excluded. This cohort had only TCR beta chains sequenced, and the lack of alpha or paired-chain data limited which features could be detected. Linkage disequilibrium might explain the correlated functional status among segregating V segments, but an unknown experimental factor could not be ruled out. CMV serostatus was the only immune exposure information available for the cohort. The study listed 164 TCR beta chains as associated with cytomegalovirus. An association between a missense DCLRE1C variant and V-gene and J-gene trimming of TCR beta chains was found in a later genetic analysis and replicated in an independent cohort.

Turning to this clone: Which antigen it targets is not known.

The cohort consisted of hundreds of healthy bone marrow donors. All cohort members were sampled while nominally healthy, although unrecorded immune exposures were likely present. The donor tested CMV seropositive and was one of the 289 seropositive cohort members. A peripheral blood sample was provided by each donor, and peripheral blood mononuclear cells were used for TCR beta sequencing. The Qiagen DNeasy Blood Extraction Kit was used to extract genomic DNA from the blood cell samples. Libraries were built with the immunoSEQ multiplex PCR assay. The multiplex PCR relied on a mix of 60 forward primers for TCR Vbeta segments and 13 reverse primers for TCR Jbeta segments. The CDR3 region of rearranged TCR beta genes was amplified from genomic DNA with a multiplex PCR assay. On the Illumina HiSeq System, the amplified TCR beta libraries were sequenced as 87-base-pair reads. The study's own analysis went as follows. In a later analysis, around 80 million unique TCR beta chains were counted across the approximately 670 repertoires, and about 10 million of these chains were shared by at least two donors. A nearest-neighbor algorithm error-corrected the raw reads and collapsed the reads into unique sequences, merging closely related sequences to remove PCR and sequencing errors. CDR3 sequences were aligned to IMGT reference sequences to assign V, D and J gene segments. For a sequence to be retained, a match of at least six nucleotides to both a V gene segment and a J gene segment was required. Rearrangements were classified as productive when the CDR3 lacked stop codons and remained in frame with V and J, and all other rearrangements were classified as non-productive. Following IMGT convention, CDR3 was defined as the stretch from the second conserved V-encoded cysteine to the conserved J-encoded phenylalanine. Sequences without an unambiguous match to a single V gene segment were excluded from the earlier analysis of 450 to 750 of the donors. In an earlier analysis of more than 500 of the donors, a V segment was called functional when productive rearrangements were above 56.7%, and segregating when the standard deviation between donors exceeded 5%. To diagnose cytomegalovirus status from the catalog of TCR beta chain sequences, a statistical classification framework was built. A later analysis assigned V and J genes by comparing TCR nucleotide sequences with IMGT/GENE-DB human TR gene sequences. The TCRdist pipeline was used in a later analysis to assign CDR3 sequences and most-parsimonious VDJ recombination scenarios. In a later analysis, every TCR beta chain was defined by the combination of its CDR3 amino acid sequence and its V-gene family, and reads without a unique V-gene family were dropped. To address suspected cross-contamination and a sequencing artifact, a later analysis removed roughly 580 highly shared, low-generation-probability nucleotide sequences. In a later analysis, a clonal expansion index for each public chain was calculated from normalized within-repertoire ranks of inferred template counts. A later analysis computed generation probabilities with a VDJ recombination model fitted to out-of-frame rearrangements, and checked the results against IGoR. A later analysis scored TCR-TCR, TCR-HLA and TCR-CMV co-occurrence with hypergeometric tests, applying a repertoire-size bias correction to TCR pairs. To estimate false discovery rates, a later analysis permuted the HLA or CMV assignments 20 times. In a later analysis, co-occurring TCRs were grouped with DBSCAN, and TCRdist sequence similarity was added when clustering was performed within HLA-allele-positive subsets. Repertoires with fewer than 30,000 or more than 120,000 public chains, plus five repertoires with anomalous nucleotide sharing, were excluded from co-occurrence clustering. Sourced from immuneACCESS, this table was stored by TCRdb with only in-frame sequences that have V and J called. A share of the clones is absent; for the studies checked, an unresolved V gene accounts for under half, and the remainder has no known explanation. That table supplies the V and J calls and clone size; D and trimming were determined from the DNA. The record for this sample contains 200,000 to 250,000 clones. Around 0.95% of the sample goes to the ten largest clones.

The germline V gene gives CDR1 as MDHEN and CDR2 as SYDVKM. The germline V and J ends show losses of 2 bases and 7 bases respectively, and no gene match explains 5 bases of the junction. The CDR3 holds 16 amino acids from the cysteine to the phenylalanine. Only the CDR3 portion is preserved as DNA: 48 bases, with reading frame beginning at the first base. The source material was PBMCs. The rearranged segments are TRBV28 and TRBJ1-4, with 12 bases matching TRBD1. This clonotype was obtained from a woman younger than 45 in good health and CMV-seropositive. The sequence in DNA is TGTGCCAGCAGTTTACCGGGACAGGGGGCTCCTGAAAAACTGTTTTTT. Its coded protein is CASSLPGQGAPEKLFF.